The 4 T cell receptor beta chains given below trace back to one sample, sequenced in a study of technical replicates of blood from a few donors (dated by TCRdb to 2016 to 2017). The library was prepared using the immunoSEQ multiplex PCR assay. TCRdb provides this immuneACCESS table in a form limited to in-frame rearrangements. Some clones are lacking; in checked studies, under half of them reflect an unresolved V gene, and why the rest are absent is not known. The sample records approximately 100,000 clones, roughly 95% of which are singletons. Jointly, the top ten make up roughly 0.21% of the sample. Sequenced: T cells isolated from PBMCs. The receptors were gathered from a human donor in good health.

This chain's CDR3 is CSVEDSDRTISETQYF. As DNA, the CDR3 is TGCAGCGTTGAAGATTCGGACAGGACTATAAGCGAGACCCAGTACTTC. V usage is TRBV29-1 and J usage is TRBJ2-5, with D maybe TRBD1 (7 bases). V was cut by 0 bases and J by 5 bases, with 19 bases left in between. The CDR3 runs 16 residues. From germline, CDR1 is SQVTM and CDR2 ANQGSEA.

The V gene is TRBV6-5, the J gene TRBJ2-5, with a possible D match to TRBD2 (5 bases). V shed 0 bases and J shed 4 bases, with 15 bases lying between them. Germline V gene sequence: CDR1 MNHEY, CDR2 SVGAGI. The CDR3 loop spans 16 amino acids. The CDR3 nucleotides read TGTGCCAGCAGTTACTCGATACCGGATGCGGGAGAGACCCAGTACTTC. This encodes CASSYSIPDAGETQYF.

The chain links TRBV11-2 to TRBJ2-1; 7 bases agree with TRBD2. The V gene end was trimmed by 3 bases and the J gene end by 6 bases; junction bases not matched to a gene: 5. The CDR3 length is 14 residues. Germline-derived CDR1 and CDR2 are SGHAT and FQNNGV. DNA for the CDR3: TGTGCCAGCAGCTTGGAACTAGCGTCCAATGAGCAGTTCTTC. It yields the protein CASSLELASNEQFF.

The CDR3 DNA reads as TGTGCCATCAGTGCGACTAGTTACAATGAGCAGTTCTTC. Protein: CAISATSYNEQFF. The chain couples TRBV10-3 to TRBJ2-1; TRBD2 might be the D (6 bases). There are 13 residues in the CDR3. CDR1 is ENHRY and CDR2 is SYGVKD in the germline V gene. V lost 4 bases and J lost 4, with 8 bases in between.